A selection of T cell receptor beta chains follows, all from one sample in a study of long-term antiretroviral therapy in people with HIV. The assay was immunoSEQ multiplex PCR, and TCRdb's table has in-frame clones only and misses some. The repertoire consists of around 30,000 clones, with 95% occurring once and the leading ten covering 6.5% to 10%. Sequencing used unsorted PBMCs, obtained 5.3 years after starting antiretroviral therapy. The source of these receptors is a man under 40 with HIV. CDR3s include the opening cysteine and the closing phenylalanine or tryptophan. A D gene is named only where the DNA matches it firmly. Clone size, where shown, is once, few, many, or a class for clones that have expanded.

v_call: TRBV5-1; j_call: TRBJ1-2; clone_size: -; d_call: TRBD1; cdr3_nt: TGCGCCAGCAGCCAAGCGGTCAGGGGGTCTCATGGCTACACCTTC; cdr3_aa: CASSQAVRGSHGYTF
v_call: TRBV29-1; j_call: TRBJ2-5; clone_size: -; d_call: -; cdr3_nt: TGCAGCGCTCAATCAAGCCAAGAGACCCAGTACTTC; cdr3_aa: CSAQSSQETQYF
v_call: TRBV19; j_call: TRBJ2-1; clone_size: -; d_call: -; cdr3_nt: TGTGCCAGTAGCCGGGACTCAAGCTCCTACAATGAGCAGTTCTTC; cdr3_aa: CASSRDSSSYNEQFF
v_call: TRBV27; j_call: TRBJ2-7; clone_size: -; d_call: -; cdr3_nt: TGTGCCAGCAGTTTTTTGGGTCACTCCTACGAGCAGTACTTC; cdr3_aa: CASSFLGHSYEQYF
v_call: TRBV27; j_call: TRBJ2-2; clone_size: -; d_call: -; cdr3_nt: TGTGCCAGCAGTTTAAGCAGGGAGTTCACCGGGGAGCTGTTTTTT; cdr3_aa: CASSLSREFTGELFF
v_call: TRBV6-6; j_call: TRBJ2-3; clone_size: -; d_call: -; cdr3_nt: TGTGCCGCTTTCCCGGGCGAATTCGATACGCAGTATTTT; cdr3_aa: CAAFPGEFDTQYF
v_call: TRBV5-5; j_call: TRBJ2-5; clone_size: -; d_call: -; cdr3_nt: TGTGCCAGCAGCTTGGATATGACCCGCCGGGAAGAGACCCAGTACTTC; cdr3_aa: CASSLDMTRREETQYF
v_call: TRBV7-9; j_call: TRBJ2-7; clone_size: -; d_call: -; cdr3_nt: TGTGCCAGCAGCCCTTGGGGACCCTACGTCGAGCAGTACTTC; cdr3_aa: CASSPWGPYVEQYF
v_call: TRBV7-6; j_call: TRBJ1-5; clone_size: -; d_call: -; cdr3_nt: TGTGCCAGCAGCTTAAACTCGTGGGGCCATCAGCCCCAGCATTTT; cdr3_aa: CASSLNSWGHQPQHF
v_call: TRBV19; j_call: TRBJ2-5; clone_size: -; d_call: -; cdr3_nt: TGTGCCAGTAGTATATCTTCCTTATCCGGGCGGGGCGCCTACGAGACCCAGTACTTC; cdr3_aa: CASSISSLSGRGAYETQYF
v_call: TRBV12-5; j_call: TRBJ2-5; clone_size: -; d_call: -; cdr3_nt: TGTGCTAGCCGGGGCGGGGAGGAGACCCAGTACTTC; cdr3_aa: CASRGGEETQYF
v_call: TRBV29-1; j_call: TRBJ1-2; clone_size: -; d_call: -; cdr3_nt: TGCAGCGTTGAAGGGGAGGGGACCGATTATGGCTACACCTTC; cdr3_aa: CSVEGEGTDYGYTF
v_call: TRBV7-9; j_call: TRBJ1-5; clone_size: -; d_call: -; cdr3_nt: TGTGCCAGCAGCTTGTATCGGTCTGGGAGCAATCAGCCCCAGCATTTT; cdr3_aa: CASSLYRSGSNQPQHF
v_call: TRBV12-2; j_call: TRBJ2-1; clone_size: -; d_call: -; cdr3_nt: TGTGCAAGTCGTCTAGGAGTTGAGCAGTTCTTC; cdr3_aa: CASRLGVEQFF
v_call: TRBV6-1; j_call: TRBJ2-7; clone_size: -; d_call: TRBD2; cdr3_nt: TGTGCCAGCAGTGAAAATGGGGGAGGGAGCGGGTACGAGCAGTACTTC; cdr3_aa: CASSENGGGSGYEQYF
v_call: TRBV11-2; j_call: TRBJ2-7; clone_size: -; d_call: TRBD2; cdr3_nt: TGTGCCAGCAGCTTATTGGCGGGAGAGATCTACGAGCAGTACTTC; cdr3_aa: CASSLLAGEIYEQYF
v_call: TRBV2; j_call: TRBJ2-7; clone_size: -; d_call: -; cdr3_nt: TGTGCCAGCAGCGGAGGGGGGGGCCACGAGCAGTACTTC; cdr3_aa: CASSGGGGHEQYF
v_call: TRBV7-7; j_call: TRBJ2-2; clone_size: -; d_call: TRBD1; cdr3_nt: TGTGCTAGCAGCCCTACCGACAGGGCCGGGGAGCTGTTTTTT; cdr3_aa: CASSPTDRAGELFF
v_call: TRBV7-9; j_call: TRBJ2-1; clone_size: -; d_call: TRBD1; cdr3_nt: TGTGCCAGCAGTTACCGGGACAGTTCCTACAATGAGCAGTTCTTC; cdr3_aa: CASSYRDSSYNEQFF
v_call: TRBV11-2; j_call: TRBJ2-7; clone_size: -; d_call: -; cdr3_nt: TGTGCCAGCAGAGAACCCTTCGTCAGGGGCTACGAGCAGTACTTC; cdr3_aa: CASREPFVRGYEQYF
v_call: TRBV7-2; j_call: TRBJ1-3; clone_size: -; d_call: -; cdr3_nt: TGTGCCAGCAGCGCTAGGGACGGCGCCAACTCTGGAAACACCATATATTTT; cdr3_aa: CASSARDGANSGNTIYF
v_call: TRBV5-4; j_call: TRBJ2-7; clone_size: -; d_call: -; cdr3_nt: TGTGCCAGCAGCGGGTGGACTAAAAGCTCTTTCTACGAGCAGTACTTC; cdr3_aa: CASSGWTKSSFYEQYF
v_call: TRBV12-5; j_call: TRBJ2-1; clone_size: -; d_call: -; cdr3_nt: TGTGCTAGTGCCTGGGGGGAACAGGACAATGAGCAGTTCTTC; cdr3_aa: CASAWGEQDNEQFF
v_call: TRBV25-1; j_call: TRBJ2-7; clone_size: -; d_call: -; cdr3_nt: TGTGCCAGCAGCAACAGTGCCTACGAGCAGTACTTC; cdr3_aa: CASSNSAYEQYF
v_call: TRBV30; j_call: TRBJ2-3; clone_size: -; d_call: TRBD2; cdr3_nt: TGTGCCTGGAGTTGGGGTCGGACTAGCGGGAGCACAGATACGCAGTATTTT; cdr3_aa: CAWSWGRTSGSTDTQYF
v_call: TRBV19; j_call: TRBJ1-5; clone_size: few; d_call: -; cdr3_nt: TGTGCCAGTAGTTCGCAATCTAATCAGCCCCAGCATTTT; cdr3_aa: CASSSQSNQPQHF
v_call: TRBV11-2; j_call: TRBJ1-2; clone_size: -; d_call: -; cdr3_nt: TGTGCCAGCAGCTTCCCTGCTGGAAGGGGCTACACCTTC; cdr3_aa: CASSFPAGRGYTF
v_call: TRBV5-5; j_call: TRBJ2-7; clone_size: once; d_call: TRBD1; cdr3_nt: TGTGCCAGCAGCCCCTGGGGACAGGGAATCTACGAGCAGTACTTC; cdr3_aa: CASSPWGQGIYEQYF
v_call: TRBV11-2; j_call: TRBJ2-7; clone_size: -; d_call: TRBD2; cdr3_nt: TGTGCCAGCAGCCCCGAGGGGGGACTAGCGGGGTACGAGCAGTACTTC; cdr3_aa: CASSPEGGLAGYEQYF
v_call: TRBV10-3; j_call: TRBJ2-1; clone_size: once; d_call: -; cdr3_nt: TGTGCCAGCAGCCCTGACCAGTACAATGAGCAGTTCTTC; cdr3_aa: CASSPDQYNEQFF
v_call: TRBV28; j_call: TRBJ1-5; clone_size: -; d_call: -; cdr3_nt: TGTGCCAGCGCGCTCGGATCGCCCGGCGCTCGTACCAATCAGCCCCAGCATTTT; cdr3_aa: CASALGSPGARTNQPQHF
v_call: TRBV5-1; j_call: TRBJ1-1; clone_size: -; d_call: TRBD1; cdr3_nt: TGCGCCAGCAGCTCAACCGGGACAGGGGTAACTGAAGCTTTCTTT; cdr3_aa: CASSSTGTGVTEAFF
v_call: TRBV4-1; j_call: TRBJ2-4; clone_size: -; d_call: TRBD2; cdr3_nt: TGCGCCAGCAGCCAAGACTGGACTAGCGGGGTCATTCAGTACTTC; cdr3_aa: CASSQDWTSGVIQYF
v_call: TRBV9; j_call: TRBJ1-4; clone_size: -; d_call: -; cdr3_nt: TGTGCCAGCAGCACCTCCGGGACTGAAAAACTGTTTTTT; cdr3_aa: CASSTSGTEKLFF
v_call: TRBV13; j_call: TRBJ2-3; clone_size: -; d_call: -; cdr3_nt: TGTGCCAGCAGCTCCAACACCGGCACAGATACGCAGTATTTT; cdr3_aa: CASSSNTGTDTQYF
v_call: TRBV19; j_call: TRBJ1-3; clone_size: -; d_call: -; cdr3_nt: TGTGCCAGTAGTATTTGGAGCTCTGGAAACACCATATATTTT; cdr3_aa: CASSIWSSGNTIYF
v_call: TRBV18; j_call: TRBJ2-2; clone_size: -; d_call: -; cdr3_nt: TGTGCCAGCTCACCTGTAGGACTGAACACCGGGGAGCTGTTTTTT; cdr3_aa: CASSPVGLNTGELFF
v_call: TRBV6-5; j_call: TRBJ1-2; clone_size: -; d_call: -; cdr3_nt: TGTGCCAGCAGCCGCGCAGGGTCCTATGGCTACACCTTC; cdr3_aa: CASSRAGSYGYTF
v_call: TRBV5-1; j_call: TRBJ2-1; clone_size: -; d_call: TRBD2; cdr3_nt: TGCGCCAGCAGCGTTCGGGGGGAGACGTACAATGAGCAGTTCTTC; cdr3_aa: CASSVRGETYNEQFF
v_call: TRBV7-9; j_call: TRBJ1-1; clone_size: -; d_call: TRBD1; cdr3_nt: TGTGCCAGCAGCTTAGTCGGGACAGGGGGAGAAGCTTTCTTT; cdr3_aa: CASSLVGTGGEAFF
v_call: TRBV28; j_call: TRBJ2-7; clone_size: -; d_call: TRBD1; cdr3_nt: TGTGCCAGCAGTTCCTTGACAGGGGGCCTCTCCTCCTACGAGCAGTACTTC; cdr3_aa: CASSSLTGGLSSYEQYF